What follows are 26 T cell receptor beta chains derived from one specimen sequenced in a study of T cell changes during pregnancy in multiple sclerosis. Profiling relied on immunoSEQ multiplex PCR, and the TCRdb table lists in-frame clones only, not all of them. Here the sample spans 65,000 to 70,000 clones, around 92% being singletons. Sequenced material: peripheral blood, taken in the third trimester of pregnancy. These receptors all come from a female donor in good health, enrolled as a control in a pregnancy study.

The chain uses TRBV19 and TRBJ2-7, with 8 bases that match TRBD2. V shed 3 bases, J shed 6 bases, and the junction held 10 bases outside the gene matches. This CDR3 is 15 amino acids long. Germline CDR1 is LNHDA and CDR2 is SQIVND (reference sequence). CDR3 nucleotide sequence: TGTGCCAGTAGTATGAACGGGAGGGTATTAGGCGAGCAGTACTTC. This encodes CASSMNGRVLGEQYF.

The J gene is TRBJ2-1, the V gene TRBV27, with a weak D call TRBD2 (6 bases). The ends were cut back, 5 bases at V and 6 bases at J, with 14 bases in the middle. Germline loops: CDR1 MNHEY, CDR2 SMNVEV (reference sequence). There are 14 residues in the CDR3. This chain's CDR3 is CASSTLGGVNEQFF. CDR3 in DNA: TGTGCCAGCAGTACCCTGGGGGGAGTCAATGAGCAGTTCTTC.

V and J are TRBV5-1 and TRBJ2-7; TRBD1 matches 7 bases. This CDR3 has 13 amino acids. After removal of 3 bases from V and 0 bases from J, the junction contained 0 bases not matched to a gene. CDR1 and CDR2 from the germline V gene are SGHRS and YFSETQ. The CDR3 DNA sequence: TGCGCCAGCAGCTGGGACAGCTCCTACGAGCAGTACTTC. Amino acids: CASSWDSSYEQYF.

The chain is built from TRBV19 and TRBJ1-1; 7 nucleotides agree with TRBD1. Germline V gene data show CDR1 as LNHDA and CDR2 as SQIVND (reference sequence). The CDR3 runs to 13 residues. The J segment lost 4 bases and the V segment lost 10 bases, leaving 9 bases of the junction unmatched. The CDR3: CATRTGVFTEAFF. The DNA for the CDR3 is TGTGCCACCAGAACAGGGGTTTTCACTGAAGCTTTCTTT.

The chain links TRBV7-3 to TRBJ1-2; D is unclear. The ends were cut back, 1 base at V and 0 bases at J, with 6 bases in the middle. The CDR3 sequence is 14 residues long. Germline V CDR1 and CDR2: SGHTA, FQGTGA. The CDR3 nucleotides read TGTGCCAGCAGCTTAAACGCGGCTAACTATGGCTACACCTTC. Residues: CASSLNAANYGYTF.

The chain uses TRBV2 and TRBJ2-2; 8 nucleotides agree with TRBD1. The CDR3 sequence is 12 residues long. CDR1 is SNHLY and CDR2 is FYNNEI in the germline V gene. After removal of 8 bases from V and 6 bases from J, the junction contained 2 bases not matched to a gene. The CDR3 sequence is CASQGAAGELFF. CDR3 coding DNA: TGTGCCAGCCAGGGGGCCGCCGGGGAGCTGTTTTTT.

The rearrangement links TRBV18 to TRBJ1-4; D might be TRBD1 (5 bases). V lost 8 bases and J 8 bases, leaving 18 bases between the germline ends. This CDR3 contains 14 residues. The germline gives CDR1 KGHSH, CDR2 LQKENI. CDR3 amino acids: CASAFKDRGEKLFF. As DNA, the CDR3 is TGTGCCAGCGCGTTTAAGGACCGGGGGGAAAAACTGTTTTTT.

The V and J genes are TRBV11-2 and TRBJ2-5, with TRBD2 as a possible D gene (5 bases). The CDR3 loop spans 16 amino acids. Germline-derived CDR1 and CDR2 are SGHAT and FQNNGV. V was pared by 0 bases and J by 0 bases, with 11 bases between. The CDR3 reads CASSLDPTRYQETQYF. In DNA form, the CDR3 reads TGTGCCAGCAGCTTAGATCCCACTAGGTACCAAGAGACCCAGTACTTC.

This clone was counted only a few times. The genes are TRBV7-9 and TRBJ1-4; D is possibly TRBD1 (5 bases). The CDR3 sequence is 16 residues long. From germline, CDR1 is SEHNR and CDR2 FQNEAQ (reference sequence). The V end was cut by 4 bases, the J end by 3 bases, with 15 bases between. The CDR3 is CASSSLGEAANEKLFF. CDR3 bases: TGTGCCAGCAGCTCCTTGGGGGAGGCGGCTAATGAAAAACTGTTTTTT.

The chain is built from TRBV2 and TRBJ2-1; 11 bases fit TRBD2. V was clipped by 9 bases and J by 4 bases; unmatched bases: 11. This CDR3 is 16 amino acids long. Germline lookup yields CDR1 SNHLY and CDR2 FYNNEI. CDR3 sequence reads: CASRLAGSGGYNEQFF. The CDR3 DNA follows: TGTGCCAGTAGACTAGCGGGATCGGGAGGATACAATGAGCAGTTCTTC.

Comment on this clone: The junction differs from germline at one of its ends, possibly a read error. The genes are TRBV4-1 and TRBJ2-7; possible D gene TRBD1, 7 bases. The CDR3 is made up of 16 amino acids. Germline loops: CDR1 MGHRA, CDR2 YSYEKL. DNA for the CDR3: TGCGCCAGCAGCCAACCTGGAGGGACAGCCCCCTACGTGCAGTACTTC. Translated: CASSQPGGTAPYVQYF.

For the CDR3, the DNA is TGTGCCAGTAGTGACCCCCCGGGGTATGAGCAGTTCTTC. Encoded protein: CASSDPPGYEQFF. The chain has TRBV19 and TRBJ2-1; D possibly corresponds to TRBD2 (5 bases). This CDR3 is built from 13 residues. The germline V and J ends were trimmed by 5 bases and 8 bases, with 13 bases remaining between them. CDR1 is LNHDA, CDR2 SQIVND, per germline (reference sequence).

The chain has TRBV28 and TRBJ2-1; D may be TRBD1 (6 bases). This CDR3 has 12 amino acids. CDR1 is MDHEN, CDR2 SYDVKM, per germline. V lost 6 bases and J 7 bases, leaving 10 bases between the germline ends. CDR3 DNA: TGTGCCAGCAGCGTAACAGGGAATGAGCAGTTCTTC. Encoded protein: CASSVTGNEQFF.

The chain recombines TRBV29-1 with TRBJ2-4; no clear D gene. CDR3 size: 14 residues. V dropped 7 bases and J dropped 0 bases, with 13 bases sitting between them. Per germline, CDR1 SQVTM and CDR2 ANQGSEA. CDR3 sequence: CSALDPAAKNIQYF. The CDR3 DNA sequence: TGCAGCGCTCTAGATCCGGCAGCCAAAAACATTCAGTACTTC.

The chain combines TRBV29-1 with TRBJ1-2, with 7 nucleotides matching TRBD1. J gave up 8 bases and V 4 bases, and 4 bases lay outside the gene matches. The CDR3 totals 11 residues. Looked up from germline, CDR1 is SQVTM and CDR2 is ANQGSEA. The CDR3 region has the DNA TGCAGCGTTGGACAGGGAGGAGGCTACACCTTC. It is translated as CSVGQGGGYTF.

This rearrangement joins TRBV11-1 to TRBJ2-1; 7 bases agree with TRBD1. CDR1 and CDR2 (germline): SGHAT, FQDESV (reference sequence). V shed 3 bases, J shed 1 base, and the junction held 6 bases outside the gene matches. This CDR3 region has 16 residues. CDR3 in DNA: TGTGCCAGCAGCTTTACAGGGACAGAATCCTACAATGAGCAGTTCTTC. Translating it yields CASSFTGTESYNEQFF.

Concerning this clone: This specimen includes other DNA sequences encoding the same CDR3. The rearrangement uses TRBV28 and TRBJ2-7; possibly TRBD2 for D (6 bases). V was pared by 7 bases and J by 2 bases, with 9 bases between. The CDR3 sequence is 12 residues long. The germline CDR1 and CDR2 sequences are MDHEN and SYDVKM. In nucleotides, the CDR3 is TGTGCCAGCACCGCGGGAACCTACGAGCAGTACTTC. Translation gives CASTAGTYEQYF.

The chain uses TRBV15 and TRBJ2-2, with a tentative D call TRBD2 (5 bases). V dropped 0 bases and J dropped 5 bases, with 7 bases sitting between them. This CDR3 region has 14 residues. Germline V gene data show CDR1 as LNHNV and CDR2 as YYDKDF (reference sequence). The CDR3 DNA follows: TGTGCCACCAGCAGAGATAGGGAGACCGGGGAGCTGTTTTTT. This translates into CATSRDRETGELFF.

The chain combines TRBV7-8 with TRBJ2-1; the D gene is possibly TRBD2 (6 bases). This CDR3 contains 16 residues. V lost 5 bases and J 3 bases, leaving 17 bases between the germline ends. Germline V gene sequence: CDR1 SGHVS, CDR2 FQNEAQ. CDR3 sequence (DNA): TGTGCCAGCAGCCCAGCCGTCCGGGAGAACTACAATGAGCAGTTCTTC. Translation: CASSPAVRENYNEQFF.

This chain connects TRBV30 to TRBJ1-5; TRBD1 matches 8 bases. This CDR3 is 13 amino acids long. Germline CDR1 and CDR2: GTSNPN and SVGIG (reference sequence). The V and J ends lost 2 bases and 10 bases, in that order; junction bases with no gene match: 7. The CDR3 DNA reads TGTGCCTGGAGTCAGGACAGGGAGAATCCCCAGCATTTT. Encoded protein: CAWSQDRENPQHF.

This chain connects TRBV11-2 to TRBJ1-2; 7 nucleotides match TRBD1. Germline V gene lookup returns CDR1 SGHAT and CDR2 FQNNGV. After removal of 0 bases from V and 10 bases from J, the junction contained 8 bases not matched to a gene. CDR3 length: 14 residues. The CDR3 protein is CASSLERDSPDYTF. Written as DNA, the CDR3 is TGTGCCAGCAGCTTAGAACGGGACAGCCCTGACTACACCTTC.

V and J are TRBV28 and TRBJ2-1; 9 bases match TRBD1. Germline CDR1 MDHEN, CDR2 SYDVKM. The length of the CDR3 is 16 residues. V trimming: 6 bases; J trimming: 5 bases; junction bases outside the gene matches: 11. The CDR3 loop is CASRTGGQGGNNEQFF. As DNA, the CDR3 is TGTGCCAGCAGGACAGGGGGTCAGGGGGGAAACAATGAGCAGTTCTTC. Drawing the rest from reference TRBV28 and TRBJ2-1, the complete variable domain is DVKVTQSSRYLVKRTGEKVFLECVQDMDHENMFWYRQDPGLGLRLIYFSYDVKMKEKGDIPEGYSVSREKKERFSLILESASTNQTSMYLCASRTGGQGGNNEQFFGPGTRLTVL.

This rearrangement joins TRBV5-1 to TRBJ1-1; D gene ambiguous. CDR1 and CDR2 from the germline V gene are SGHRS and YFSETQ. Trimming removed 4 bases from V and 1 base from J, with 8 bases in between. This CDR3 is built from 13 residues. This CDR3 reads CASSVDGNTEAFF. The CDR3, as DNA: TGCGCCAGCAGCGTGGACGGGAACACTGAAGCTTTCTTT.

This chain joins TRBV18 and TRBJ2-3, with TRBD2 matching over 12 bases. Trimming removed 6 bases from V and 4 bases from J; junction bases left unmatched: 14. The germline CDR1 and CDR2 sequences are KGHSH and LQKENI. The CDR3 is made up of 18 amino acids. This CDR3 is CASSSRGLAGGPADTQYF. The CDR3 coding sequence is TGTGCCAGCTCCTCAAGGGGCCTAGCGGGAGGGCCGGCAGATACGCAGTATTTT.

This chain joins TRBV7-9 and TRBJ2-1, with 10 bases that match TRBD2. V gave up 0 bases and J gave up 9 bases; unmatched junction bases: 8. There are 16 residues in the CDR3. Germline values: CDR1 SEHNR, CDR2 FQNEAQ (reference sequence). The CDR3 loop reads CASSLASTSGPGEQFF. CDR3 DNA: TGTGCCAGCAGCTTAGCTTCGACTAGCGGGCCGGGTGAGCAGTTCTTC.

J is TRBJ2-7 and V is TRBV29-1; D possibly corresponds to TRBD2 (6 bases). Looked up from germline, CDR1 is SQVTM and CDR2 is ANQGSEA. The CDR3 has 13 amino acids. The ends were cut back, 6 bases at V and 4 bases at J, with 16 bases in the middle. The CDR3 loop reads CSVGSSVFYEQYF. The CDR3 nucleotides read TGCAGCGTAGGGTCTAGCGTCTTTTACGAGCAGTACTTC.